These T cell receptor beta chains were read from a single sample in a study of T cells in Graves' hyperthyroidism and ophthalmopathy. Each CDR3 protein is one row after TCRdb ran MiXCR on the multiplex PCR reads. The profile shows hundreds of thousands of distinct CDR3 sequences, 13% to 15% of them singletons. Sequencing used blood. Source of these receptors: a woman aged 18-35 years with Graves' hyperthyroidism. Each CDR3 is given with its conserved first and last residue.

CDR3: CASSYRQGARTDTQYF
J: TRBJ2-3
V: TRBV6-5

CDR3: CASSRDGNSYEQYF
J: TRBJ2-7
V: TRBV3-1

CDR3: CASSFDFYEQYF
J: TRBJ2-7
V: TRBV7-9

CDR3: CSVEDRDEQYF
J: TRBJ2-7
V: TRBV29-1

CDR3: CASSFPVGQGLSEAFF
J: TRBJ1-1
V: TRBV12-3/TRBV12-4

CDR3: CASSFSLETSDYEQYF
J: TRBJ2-7
V: TRBV27

CDR3: CVWSPWDRRGYGYTF
J: TRBJ1-2
V: TRBV30

CDR3: CSARGGDVQETQYF
J: TRBJ2-5
V: TRBV20-1

CDR3: CASRYSGRYEQYF
J: TRBJ2-7
V: TRBV6-2/TRBV6-3

CDR3: CASSSSLGGVGYNEQFF
J: TRBJ2-1
V: TRBV13

CDR3: CASRFGSPEQYF
J: TRBJ2-7
V: TRBV2

CDR3: CSAGAKYGYTF
J: TRBJ1-2
V: TRBV20-1

CDR3: CSALQGREGYTF
J: TRBJ1-2
V: TRBV20-1

CDR3: CATSRDTDSKHF
J: TRBJ1-5
V: TRBV15

CDR3: CASRTGESGNQPQHF
J: TRBJ1-5
V: TRBV12-3/TRBV12-4

CDR3: CASSSQGEGRETQYF
J: TRBJ2-5
V: TRBV5-4

CDR3: CASSITGLLRGEQYF
J: TRBJ2-7
V: TRBV19

CDR3: CASSFGVGYTEAFF
J: TRBJ1-1
V: TRBV13

CDR3: CASSYGEGETQYF
J: TRBJ2-5
V: TRBV6-5

CDR3: CASSPDFATNEKLFF
J: TRBJ1-4
V: TRBV5-4